This T cell receptor (beta chain) was retrieved from a study of blood T cell repertoires in COVID-19. Study context: Some COVID-19 samples were acute and others convalescent; all came from the United States, Italy and Spain. The cDNA or gDNA used as material had been derived from T cells, B-cell-depleted T cells, or PBMCs.

Per the study methods: Quantification of nucleated cells was approximated via reference gene primer amplification. Measured with immunoSEQ multiplex PCR; TCRdb has only the in-frame clones, and not every one. V, J and clone size reflect that table, while D and trimming were determined from the DNA. The sample holds about 240,000 clones, more than 75% seen once. This CDR3 spans 14 amino acids. Unmatched junction bases numbered 7, after V lost 4 bases and J lost 4 bases. The germline CDR1 and CDR2 sequences are SGHRS and YFSETQ. The sequence was collected from a woman aged 70-85 years with active or convalescent COVID-19. V and J are TRBV5-1 and TRBJ2-7, with 8 bases matching TRBD1. Sequencing was done on a sample of peripheral blood. DNA of the CDR3: TGCGCCAGCAGCCCACCGGGACAGGAGTACGAGCAGTACTTC. Translation gives CASSPPGQEYEQYF.